A single sample gave rise to the 14 T cell receptor beta chains below, sequenced in a study of cytomegalovirus exposure and HLA in healthy donors. Primers included in the PCR were 60 Vbeta and 13 Jbeta primers. Libraries were prepared by immunoSEQ multiplex PCR; TCRdb keeps only in-frame clonotypes and omits some of them. The sample has some 120,000 clones; roughly 80% are singletons. Sequenced input: PBMCs. These receptors originate from a woman between 18 and 29 years old in good health and CMV-seronegative.

Regarding this clone: Other DNA sequences in the sample encode the same CDR3. V and J are TRBV5-6 and TRBJ1-2; maybe TRBD1 (6 bases). This CDR3 has 13 amino acids. V shed 5 bases and J shed 5 bases, with 13 bases lying between them. Germline loops: CDR1 SGHDT, CDR2 YYEEEE. The CDR3, as DNA: TGTGCCAGCAGTTCAGGACAGATTTATGGCTACACCTTC. Protein: CASSSGQIYGYTF. Using reference TRBV5-6 and TRBJ1-2 for the parts outside the CDR3, the full variable domain is DAGVTQSPTHLIKTRGQQVTLRCSPKSGHDTVSWYQQALGQGPQFIFQYYEEEERQRGNFPDRFSGHQFPNYSSELNVNALLLGDSALYLCASSSGQIYGYTFGSGTRLTVV.

This clone was recorded only once. V and J are TRBV2 and TRBJ1-1; D remains unclear. The V end was cut by 3 bases, the J end by 0 bases, with 8 bases between. The CDR3 has 14 residues. In germline, CDR1 is SNHLY, CDR2 FYNNEI. This CDR3 reads CASSDDTLNTEAFF. CDR3 DNA: TGTGCCAGCAGTGACGACACCCTGAACACTGAAGCTTTCTTT.

The chain combines TRBV6-6 with TRBJ2-7; 9 bases are shared with TRBD2. Germline V lookup: CDR1 MNHNY, CDR2 SVGAGI (reference sequence). V dropped 4 bases and J dropped 3; count of bases not matched to a gene: 4. The CDR3 has 14 residues. DNA of the CDR3: TGTGCCAGCAGTTTAGCGGGAGCTGGCTACGAGCAGTACTTC. Translated, it gives CASSLAGAGYEQYF.

This clone was seen a single time. The V and J genes are TRBV6-6 and TRBJ1-6; 9 bases are shared with TRBD1. The CDR3 length is 13 residues. The V segment lost 6 bases and the J segment 8 bases; nucleotides outside the gene matches: 2. Germline loops: CDR1 MNHNY, CDR2 SVGAGI (reference sequence). The CDR3 reads CASSWDRDSPLHF. The CDR3 bases are TGTGCCAGCAGCTGGGACAGGGATTCACCCCTCCACTTT.

The chain recombines TRBV5-4 with TRBJ2-2, with a tentative D call TRBD1 (6 bases). In germline, CDR1 is SGHNT, CDR2 YYREEE (reference sequence). The CDR3 is made up of 14 amino acids. The germline V and J ends were trimmed by 4 bases and 1 base, with 8 bases remaining between them. The CDR3 spells CASSRGQNTGELFF. Here the CDR3 DNA reads TGTGCCAGCAGCCGGGGACAGAACACCGGGGAGCTGTTTTTT.

The rearrangement uses TRBV9 and TRBJ2-1; TRBD1 aligns across 7 bases. The CDR3 loop spans 17 amino acids. Germline lookup yields CDR1 SGDLS and CDR2 YYNGEE. V lost 4 bases, J lost 0 bases, and 10 bases stayed unmatched. The CDR3 sequence is CASSLRTGASSYNEQFF. The CDR3 DNA reads TGTGCCAGCAGCCTCCGGACAGGCGCCAGCTCCTACAATGAGCAGTTCTTC.

The chain has TRBV7-2 and TRBJ2-7; 11 bases align to TRBD2. CDR3 length equals 16 residues. Unmatched junction bases numbered 7, after V lost 3 bases and J lost 3 bases. The V gene's germline CDR1 is SGHTA and CDR2 FQGNSA. DNA of the CDR3: TGTGCCAGCAGCTTTAGCGGGGGGGCCGTTCGCTACGAGCAGTACTTC. Translating it yields CASSFSGGAVRYEQYF.

This clone was detected only once. The V and J genes are TRBV27 and TRBJ2-2; D perhaps matches TRBD1 (6 bases). The V end lost 3 bases, the J end lost 2 bases, and 13 bases lay between the germline ends. Germline V gene lookup returns CDR1 MNHEY and CDR2 SMNVEV (reference sequence). The CDR3 is 16 residues long. The CDR3 here is CASSFVRQANTGELFF. The CDR3 DNA is TGTGCCAGCAGTTTTGTTAGACAGGCCAACACCGGGGAGCTGTTTTTT.

This chain joins TRBV7-6 and TRBJ2-7; D is ambiguous. From germline, CDR1 is SGHVS and CDR2 FNYEAQ. V was clipped by 5 bases and J by 0 bases, with 14 bases between them. This CDR3 has 15 amino acids. The CDR3: CASSPHSFSSYEQYF. CDR3 bases: TGTGCCAGCAGCCCCCATAGCTTCAGCTCCTACGAGCAGTACTTC.

This clone has only one observation. The gene calls are TRBV10-1 and TRBJ2-1; possibly TRBD2 for D (7 bases). CDR1 and CDR2 from the germline V gene are WNHNN and SYGVQD (reference sequence). The ends were cut back, 7 bases at V and 10 bases at J, with 17 bases in the middle. The CDR3 contains 13 residues. DNA of the CDR3: TGCGCCAGCAAGGGGGGGGGCCTCCGGGAGCAGTTCTTC. Its protein product is CASKGGGLREQFF.

This clone was recorded a few times. The V and J genes are TRBV29-1 and TRBJ2-5, with D maybe TRBD2 (5 bases). Germline CDR1 is SQVTM and CDR2 is ANQGSEA. V shed 7 bases and J shed 5 bases, with 20 bases lying between them. The CDR3 is 14 amino acids. CDR3 bases: TGCAGCGCTGGAACTAGTGCAGCGGCGGAGACCCAGTACTTC. It is translated as CSAGTSAAAETQYF.

CDR3: CASMPAPTGGGYGYTF. CDR3 sequence (DNA): TGTGCCAGCATGCCCGCTCCTACAGGGGGCGGGTATGGCTACACCTTC. V and J are TRBV2 and TRBJ1-2; 9 bases match TRBD1. This CDR3 comprises 16 residues. V lost 7 bases to trimming and J lost 5 bases; unmatched junction nucleotides: 14. Germline values: CDR1 SNHLY, CDR2 FYNNEI.

This sequence joins TRBV5-1 and TRBJ2-5; 14 bases agree with TRBD2. V lost 4 bases to trimming and J lost 4 bases; unmatched junction nucleotides: 3. The CDR3 consists of 15 residues. CDR1 is SGHRS, CDR2 YFSETQ, per germline. The CDR3 loop reads CASSATSGGGETQYF. The CDR3 DNA sequence: TGCGCCAGCAGCGCGACTAGCGGGGGGGGAGAGACCCAGTACTTC.

The CDR3 DNA reads as TGCGCCAGCAGCCAAGATCTAGGTGAACACTATGGCTACACCTTC. Translation: CASSQDLGEHYGYTF. V and J are TRBV4-3 and TRBJ1-2; D uncertain. CDR1 LGHNA and CDR2 YSLEER come from the germline V gene. V gave up 0 bases and J gave up 3 bases, with 11 bases separating them. This CDR3 comprises 15 residues.